The rows below give T cell receptor beta chains drawn from one sample of a study of T-cell memory formation after mild COVID-19. TCRdb called the 5' RACE reads again in MiXCR, with one record for every CDR3 protein. Altogether approximately 170,000 distinct CDR3 sequences are present, roughly 13% being singletons, with the ten largest covering about 3.3%. Sequencing was done on a sample of PBMCs or a T cell subset sorted from them (not recorded which). The receptors here all came from a man aged 18 to 30 who had mild COVID-19 (a few samples of this study predate the infection). Cell type and time point are not known. CDR3s include the opening cysteine and the closing phenylalanine or tryptophan. The order of the fields is CDR3 protein, J gene, V gene.

CASSRAVGTGIQPKHF	TRBJ1-5	TRBV6-6
CASSPRTGGEQFF	TRBJ2-1	TRBV7-2
CASSTGLAPNIQYF	TRBJ2-4	TRBV12-3/TRBV12-4
CASSLTQGTEAFF	TRBJ1-1	TRBV18
CSARGRQGYLGYGYTF	TRBJ1-2	TRBV20-1
CASRLSGHRIKRKNGYTF	TRBJ1-2	TRBV6-4
CASSGGLADTDTQYF	TRBJ2-3	TRBV5-4
CASSDRTGRTEAFF	TRBJ1-1	TRBV7-2
CASTRQAYTEAFF	TRBJ1-1	TRBV6-6
CASSPTGFTGELFF	TRBJ2-2	TRBV18
CASSSLGRAYEQYF	TRBJ2-7	TRBV11-2
CASSAGTGGFAQYF	TRBJ2-5	TRBV7-9
CASSFEQGSFNYGYTF	TRBJ1-2	TRBV7-9
CASKWGRANYGYTF	TRBJ1-2	TRBV19
CASSLSLEGYRPLHF	TRBJ1-6	TRBV11-2
CAISEGANSENSPLHF	TRBJ1-6	TRBV10-3
CAISRGLGGLNTQYF	TRBJ2-3	TRBV10-3
CASSIEFRERAQYF	TRBJ2-5	TRBV5-1
CASTWGNTEAFF	TRBJ1-1	TRBV25-1
CASSPYREGQPQHF	TRBJ1-5	TRBV7-2
CSARAGTDQPQHF	TRBJ1-5	TRBV20-1